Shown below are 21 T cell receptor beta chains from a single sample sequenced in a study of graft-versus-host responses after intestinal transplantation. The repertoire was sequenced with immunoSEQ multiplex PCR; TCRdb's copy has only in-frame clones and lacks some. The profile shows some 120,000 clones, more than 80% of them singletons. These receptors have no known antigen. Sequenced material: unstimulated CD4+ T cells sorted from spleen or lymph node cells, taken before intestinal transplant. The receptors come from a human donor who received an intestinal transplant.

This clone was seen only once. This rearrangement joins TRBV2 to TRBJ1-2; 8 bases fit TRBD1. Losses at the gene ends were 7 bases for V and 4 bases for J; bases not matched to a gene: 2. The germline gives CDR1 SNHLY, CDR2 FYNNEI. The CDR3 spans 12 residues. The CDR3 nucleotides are TGTGCCAGCAAGGACAGGGCCTATGGCTACACCTTC. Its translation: CASKDRAYGYTF. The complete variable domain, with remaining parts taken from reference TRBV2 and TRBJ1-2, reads EPEVTQTPSHQVTQMGQEVILRCVPISNHLYFYWYRQILGQKVEFLVSFYNNEISEKSEIFDDQFSVERPDGSNFTLKIRSTKLEDSAMYFCASKDRAYGYTFGSGTRLTVV.

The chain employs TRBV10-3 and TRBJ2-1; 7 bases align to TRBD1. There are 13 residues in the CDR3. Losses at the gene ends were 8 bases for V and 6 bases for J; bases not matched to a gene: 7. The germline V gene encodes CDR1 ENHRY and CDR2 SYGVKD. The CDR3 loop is CAIGTVLFNEQFF. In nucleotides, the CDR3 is TGTGCCATCGGGACAGTTCTTTTCAATGAGCAGTTCTTC.

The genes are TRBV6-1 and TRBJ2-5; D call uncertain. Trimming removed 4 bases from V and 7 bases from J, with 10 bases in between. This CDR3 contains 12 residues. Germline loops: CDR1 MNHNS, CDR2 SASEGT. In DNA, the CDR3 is TGTGCCAGCAGTGTAACTTGGGGGACCCAGTACTTC. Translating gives CASSVTWGTQYF.

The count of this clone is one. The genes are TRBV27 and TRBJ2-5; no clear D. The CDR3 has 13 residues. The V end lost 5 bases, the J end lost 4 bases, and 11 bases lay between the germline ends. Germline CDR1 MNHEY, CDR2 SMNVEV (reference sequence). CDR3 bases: TGTGCCAGCAGTGTCTTCGGAACAGAGACCCAGTACTTC. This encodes CASSVFGTETQYF.

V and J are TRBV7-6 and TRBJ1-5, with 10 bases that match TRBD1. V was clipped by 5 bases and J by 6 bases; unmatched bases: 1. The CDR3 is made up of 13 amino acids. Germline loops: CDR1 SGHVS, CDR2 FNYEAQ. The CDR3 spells CASSRDRGQPQHF. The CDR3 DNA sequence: TGTGCCAGCAGCCGGGACAGGGGTCAGCCCCAGCATTTT.

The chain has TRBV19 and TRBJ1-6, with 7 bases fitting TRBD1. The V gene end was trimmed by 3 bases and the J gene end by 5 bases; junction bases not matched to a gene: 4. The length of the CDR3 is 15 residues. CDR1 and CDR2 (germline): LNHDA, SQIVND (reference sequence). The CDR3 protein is CASSIGDRDNSPLHF. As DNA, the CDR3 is TGTGCCAGTAGTATCGGGGACAGAGATAATTCACCCCTCCACTTT.

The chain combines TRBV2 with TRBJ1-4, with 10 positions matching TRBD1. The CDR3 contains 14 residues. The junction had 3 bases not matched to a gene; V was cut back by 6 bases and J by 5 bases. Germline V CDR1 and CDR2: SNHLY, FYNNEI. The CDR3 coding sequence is TGTGCCAGCAGCCCGGGACAGGGGAATGAAAAACTGTTTTTT. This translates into CASSPGQGNEKLFF.

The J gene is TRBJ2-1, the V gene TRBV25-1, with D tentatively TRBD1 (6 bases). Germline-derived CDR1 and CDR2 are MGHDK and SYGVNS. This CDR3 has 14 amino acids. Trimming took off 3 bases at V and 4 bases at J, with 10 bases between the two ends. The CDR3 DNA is TGTGCCAGCAGTGACCCCGGACAGTACAATGAGCAGTTCTTC. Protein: CASSDPGQYNEQFF. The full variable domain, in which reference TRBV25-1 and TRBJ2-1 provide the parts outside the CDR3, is EADIYQTPRYLVIGTGKKITLECSQTMGHDKMYWYQQDPGMELHLIHYSYGVNSTEKGDLSSESTVSRIRTEHFPLTLESARPSHTSQYLCASSDPGQYNEQFFGPGTRLTVL.

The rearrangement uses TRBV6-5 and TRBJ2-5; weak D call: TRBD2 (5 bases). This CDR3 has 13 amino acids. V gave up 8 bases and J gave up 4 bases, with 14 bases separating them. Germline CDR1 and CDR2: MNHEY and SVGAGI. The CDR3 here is CASGLGLRETQYF. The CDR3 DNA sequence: TGTGCCAGCGGACTGGGCCTTAGAGAGACCCAGTACTTC.

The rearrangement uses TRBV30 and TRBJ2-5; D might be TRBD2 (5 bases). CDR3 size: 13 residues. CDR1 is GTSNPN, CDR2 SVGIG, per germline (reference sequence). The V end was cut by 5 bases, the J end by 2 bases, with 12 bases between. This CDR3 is CAWGTSIQETQYF. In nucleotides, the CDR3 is TGTGCCTGGGGTACTAGTATTCAAGAGACCCAGTACTTC.

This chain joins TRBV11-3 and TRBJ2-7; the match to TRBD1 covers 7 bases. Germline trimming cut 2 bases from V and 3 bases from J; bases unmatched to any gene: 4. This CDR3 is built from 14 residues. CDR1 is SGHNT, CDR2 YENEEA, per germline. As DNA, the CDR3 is TGTGCCAGCAGCTTAAGACGACAGGGCTACGAGCAGTACTTC. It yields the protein CASSLRRQGYEQYF.

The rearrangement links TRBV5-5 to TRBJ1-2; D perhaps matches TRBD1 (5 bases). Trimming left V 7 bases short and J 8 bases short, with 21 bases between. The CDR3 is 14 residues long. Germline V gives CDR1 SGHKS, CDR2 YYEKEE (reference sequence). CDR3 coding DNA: TGTGCCAGCGGCCCGGGACTGCTCTATTTGGGCTACACCTTC. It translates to CASGPGLLYLGYTF.

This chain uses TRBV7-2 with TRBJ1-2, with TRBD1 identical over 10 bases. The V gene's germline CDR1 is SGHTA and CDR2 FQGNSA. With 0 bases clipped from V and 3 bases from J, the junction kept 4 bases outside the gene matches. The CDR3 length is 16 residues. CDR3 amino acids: CASSLASGTGDYGYTF. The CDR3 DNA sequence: TGTGCCAGCAGCTTAGCCTCTGGGACAGGGGACTATGGCTACACCTTC.

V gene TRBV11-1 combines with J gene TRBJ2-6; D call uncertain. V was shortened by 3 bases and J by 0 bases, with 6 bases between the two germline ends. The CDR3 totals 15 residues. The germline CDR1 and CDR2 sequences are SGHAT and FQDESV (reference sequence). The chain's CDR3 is CASSFASSGANVLTF. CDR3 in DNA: TGTGCCAGCAGCTTTGCAAGCTCTGGGGCCAACGTCCTGACTTTC.

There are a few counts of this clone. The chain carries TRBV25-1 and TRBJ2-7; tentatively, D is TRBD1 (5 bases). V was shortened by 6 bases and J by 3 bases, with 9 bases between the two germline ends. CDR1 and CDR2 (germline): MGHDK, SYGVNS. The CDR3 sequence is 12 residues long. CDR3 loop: CASRLRDYEQYF. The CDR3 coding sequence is TGTGCCAGCAGACTCAGGGACTACGAGCAGTACTTC.

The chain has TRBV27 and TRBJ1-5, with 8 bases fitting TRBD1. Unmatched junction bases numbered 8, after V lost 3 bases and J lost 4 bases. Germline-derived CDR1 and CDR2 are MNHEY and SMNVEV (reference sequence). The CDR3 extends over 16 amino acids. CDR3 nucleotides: TGTGCCAGCAGTTTTCTGGGCAGGGGGCCAAATCAGCCCCAGCATTTT. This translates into CASSFLGRGPNQPQHF.

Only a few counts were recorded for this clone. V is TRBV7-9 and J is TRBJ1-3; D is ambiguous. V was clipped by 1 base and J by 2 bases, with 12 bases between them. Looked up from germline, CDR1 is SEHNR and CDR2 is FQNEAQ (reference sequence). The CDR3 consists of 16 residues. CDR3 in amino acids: CASSLGWAKAGNTIYF. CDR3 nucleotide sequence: TGTGCCAGCAGCTTAGGATGGGCCAAAGCTGGAAACACCATATATTTT.

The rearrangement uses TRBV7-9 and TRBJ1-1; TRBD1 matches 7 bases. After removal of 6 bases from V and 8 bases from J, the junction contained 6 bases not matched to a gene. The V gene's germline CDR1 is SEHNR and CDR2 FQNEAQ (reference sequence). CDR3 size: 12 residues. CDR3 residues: CASRRQGLEAFF. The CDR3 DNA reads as TGTGCCAGCAGAAGACAGGGATTAGAAGCTTTCTTT. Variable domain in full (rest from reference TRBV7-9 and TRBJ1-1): DTGVSQNPRHKITKRGQNVTFRCDPISEHNRLYWYRQTLGQGPEFLTYFQNEAQLEKSRLLSDRFSAERPKGSFSTLEIQRTEQGDSAMYLCASRRQGLEAFFGQGTRLTVV.

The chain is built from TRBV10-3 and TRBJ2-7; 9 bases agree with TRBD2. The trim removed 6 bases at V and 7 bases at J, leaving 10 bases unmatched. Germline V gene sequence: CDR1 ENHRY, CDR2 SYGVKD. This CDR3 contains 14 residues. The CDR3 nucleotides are TGTGCCATCAGGGTAGCGGGGGCCGGGGGGGAGCAGTACTTC. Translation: CAIRVAGAGGEQYF.

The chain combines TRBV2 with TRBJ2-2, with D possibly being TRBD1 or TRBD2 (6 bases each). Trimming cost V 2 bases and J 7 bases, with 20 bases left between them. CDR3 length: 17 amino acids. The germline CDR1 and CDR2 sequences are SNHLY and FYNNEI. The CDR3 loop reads CASSELGGPQRGGELFF. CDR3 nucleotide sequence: TGTGCCAGCAGTGAATTGGGGGGCCCTCAGAGGGGCGGGGAGCTGTTTTTT.

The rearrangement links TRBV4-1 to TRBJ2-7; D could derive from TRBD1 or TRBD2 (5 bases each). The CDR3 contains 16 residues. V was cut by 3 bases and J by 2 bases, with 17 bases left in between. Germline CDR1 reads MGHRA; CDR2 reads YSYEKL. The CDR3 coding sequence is TGCGCCAGCAGCCAGTGGCCACGGGACCCTGCCTACGAGCAGTACTTC. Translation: CASSQWPRDPAYEQYF.